The source of this TCR beta chain is a study of blood T cell repertoires in COVID-19. Using immunoSEQ multiplex PCR, the repertoire was profiled, and TCRdb retains in-frame clones only, with some absent. The sample shows roughly 71,000 clones, around four fifths of them seen only once. With V trimmed by 7 bases and J by 6 bases, 14 bases remained unmatched. CDR3 length equals 15 residues. Germline CDR1 and CDR2: SGHKS and YYEKEE (reference sequence). Sequencing used peripheral blood. V usage is TRBV5-5 and J usage is TRBJ1-2; 8 positions agree with TRBD1. The sequence derives from an elderly woman with acute or convalescent COVID-19. The CDR3 coding sequence is TGTGCCAGCGCGAGAGGGGGACAGGTTCTTGATGGCTACACCTTC. It is translated as CASARGGQVLDGYTF.